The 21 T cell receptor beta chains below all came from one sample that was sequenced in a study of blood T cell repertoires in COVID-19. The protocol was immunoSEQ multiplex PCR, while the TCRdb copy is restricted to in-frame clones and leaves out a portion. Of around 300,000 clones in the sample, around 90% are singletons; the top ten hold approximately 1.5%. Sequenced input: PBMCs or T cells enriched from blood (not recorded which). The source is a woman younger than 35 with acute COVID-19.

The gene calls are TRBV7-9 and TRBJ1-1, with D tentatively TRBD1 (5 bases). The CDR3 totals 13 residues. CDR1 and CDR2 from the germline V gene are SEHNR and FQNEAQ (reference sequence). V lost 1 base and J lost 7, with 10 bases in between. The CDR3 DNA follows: TGTGCCAGCAGCTTAGGGGCGCAGGGTGAAGCTTTCTTT. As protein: CASSLGAQGEAFF.

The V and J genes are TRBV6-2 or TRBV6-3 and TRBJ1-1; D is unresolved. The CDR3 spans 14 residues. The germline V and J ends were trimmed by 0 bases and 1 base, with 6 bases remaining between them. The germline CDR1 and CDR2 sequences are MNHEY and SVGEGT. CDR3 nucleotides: TGTGCCAGCAGTTACTCGAGCTGGAACACTGAAGCTTTCTTT. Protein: CASSYSSWNTEAFF.

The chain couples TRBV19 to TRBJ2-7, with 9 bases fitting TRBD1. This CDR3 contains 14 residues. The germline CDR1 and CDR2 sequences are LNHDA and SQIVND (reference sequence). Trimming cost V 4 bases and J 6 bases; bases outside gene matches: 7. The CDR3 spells CASSTAGTGSEQYF. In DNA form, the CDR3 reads TGTGCCAGTAGTACCGCCGGGACAGGGAGCGAGCAGTACTTC.

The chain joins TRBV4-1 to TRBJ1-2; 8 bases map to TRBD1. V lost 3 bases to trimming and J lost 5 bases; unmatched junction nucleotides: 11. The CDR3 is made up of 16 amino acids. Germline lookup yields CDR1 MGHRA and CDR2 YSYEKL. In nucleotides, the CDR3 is TGCGCCAGCAGCCAGAGGGGACAGGCCGGTTATTATGGCTACACCTTC. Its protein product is CASSQRGQAGYYGYTF.

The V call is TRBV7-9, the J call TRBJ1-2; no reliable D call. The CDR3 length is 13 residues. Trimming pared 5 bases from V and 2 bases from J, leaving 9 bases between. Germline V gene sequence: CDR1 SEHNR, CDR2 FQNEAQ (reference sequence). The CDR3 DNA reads TGTGCCAGCAGCCCCCCGGGGAACTATGGCTACACCTTC. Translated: CASSPPGNYGYTF.

This CDR3 reads CASSRQGSSANYGYTF. CDR3 DNA sequence: TGTGCCAGCAGTAGGCAGGGATCGTCGGCTAACTATGGCTACACCTTC. This sequence joins TRBV27 and TRBJ1-2, with D tentatively TRBD1 (5 bases). Trimming shortened V by 5 bases and J by 0 bases, and 16 bases separated the two germline ends. This CDR3 is 16 amino acids long. Germline V gives CDR1 MNHEY, CDR2 SMNVEV (reference sequence).

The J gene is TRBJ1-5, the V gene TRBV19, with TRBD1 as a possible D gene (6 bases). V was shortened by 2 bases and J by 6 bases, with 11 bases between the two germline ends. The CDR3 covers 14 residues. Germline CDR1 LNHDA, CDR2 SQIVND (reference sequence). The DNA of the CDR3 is TGTGCCAGTAGTATACAGGCAGGGGTTCAGCCCCAGCATTTT. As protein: CASSIQAGVQPQHF.

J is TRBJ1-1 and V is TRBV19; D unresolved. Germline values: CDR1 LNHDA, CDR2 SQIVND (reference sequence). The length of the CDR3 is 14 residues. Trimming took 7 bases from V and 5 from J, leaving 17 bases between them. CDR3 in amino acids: CASKYGSFQTEAFF. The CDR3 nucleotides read TGTGCCAGTAAGTACGGGAGCTTCCAGACTGAAGCTTTCTTT.

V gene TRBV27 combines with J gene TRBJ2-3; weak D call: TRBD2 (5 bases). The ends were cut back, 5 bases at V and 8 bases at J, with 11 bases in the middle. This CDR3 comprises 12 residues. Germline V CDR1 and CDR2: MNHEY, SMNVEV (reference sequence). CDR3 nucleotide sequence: TGTGCCAGCAGTACCCTGGCGGGTACGCAGTATTTT. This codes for CASSTLAGTQYF.

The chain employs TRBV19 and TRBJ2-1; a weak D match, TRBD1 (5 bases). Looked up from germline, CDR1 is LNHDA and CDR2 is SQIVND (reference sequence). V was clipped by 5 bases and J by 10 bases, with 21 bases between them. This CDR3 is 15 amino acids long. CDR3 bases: TGTGCCAGTAGTCGTGGGGCCTCGAGCTCACGGGAGCAGTTCTTC. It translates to CASSRGASSSREQFF.

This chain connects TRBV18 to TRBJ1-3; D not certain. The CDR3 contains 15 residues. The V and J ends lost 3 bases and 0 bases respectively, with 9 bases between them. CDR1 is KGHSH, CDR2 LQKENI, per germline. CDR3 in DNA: TGTGCCAGCTCACCGACGGCAGGCTCTGGAAACACCATATATTTT. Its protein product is CASSPTAGSGNTIYF.

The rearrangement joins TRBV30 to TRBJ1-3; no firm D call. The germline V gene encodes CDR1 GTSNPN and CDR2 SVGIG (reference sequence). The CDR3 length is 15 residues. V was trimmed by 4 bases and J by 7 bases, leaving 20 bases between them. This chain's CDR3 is CAWTYPTWALNTIYF. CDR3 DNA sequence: TGTGCCTGGACCTACCCCACTTGGGCGTTGAACACCATATATTTT.

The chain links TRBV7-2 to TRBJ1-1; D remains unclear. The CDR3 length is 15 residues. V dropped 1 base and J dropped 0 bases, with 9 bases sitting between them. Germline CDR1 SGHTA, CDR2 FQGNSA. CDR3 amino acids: CASSLGQGVNTEAFF. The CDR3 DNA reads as TGTGCCAGCAGCTTAGGCCAAGGAGTGAACACTGAAGCTTTCTTT.

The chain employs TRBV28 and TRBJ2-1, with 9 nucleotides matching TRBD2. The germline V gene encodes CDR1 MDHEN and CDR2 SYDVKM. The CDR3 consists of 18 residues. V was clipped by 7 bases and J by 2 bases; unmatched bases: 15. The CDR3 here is CASIKGAGGPKTYNEQFF. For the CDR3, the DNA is TGTGCCAGCATCAAAGGGGCGGGAGGGCCTAAAACCTACAATGAGCAGTTCTTC.

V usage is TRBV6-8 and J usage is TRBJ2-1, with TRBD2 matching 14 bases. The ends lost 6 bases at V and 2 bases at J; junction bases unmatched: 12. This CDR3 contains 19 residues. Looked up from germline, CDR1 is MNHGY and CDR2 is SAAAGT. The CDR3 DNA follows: TGTGCCAGCAGCCTTGGGACTAGCGGGAGCGCTCGAGCCTACAATGAGCAGTTCTTC. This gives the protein CASSLGTSGSARAYNEQFF.

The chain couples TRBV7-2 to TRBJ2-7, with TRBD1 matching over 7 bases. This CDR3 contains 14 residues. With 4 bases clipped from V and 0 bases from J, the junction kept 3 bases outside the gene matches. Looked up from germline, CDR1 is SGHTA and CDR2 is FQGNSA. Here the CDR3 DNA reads TGTGCCAGCAGCTCAAGACAGGGCTCCTACGAGCAGTACTTC. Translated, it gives CASSSRQGSYEQYF.

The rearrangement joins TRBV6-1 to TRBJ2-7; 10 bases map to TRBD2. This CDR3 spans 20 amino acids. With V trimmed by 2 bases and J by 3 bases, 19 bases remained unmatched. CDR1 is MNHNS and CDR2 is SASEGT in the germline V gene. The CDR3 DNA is TGTGCCAGCAGTGAAATTTTAAGGGCGTCACTAGCGGGAATATTCTACGAGCAGTACTTC. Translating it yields CASSEILRASLAGIFYEQYF.

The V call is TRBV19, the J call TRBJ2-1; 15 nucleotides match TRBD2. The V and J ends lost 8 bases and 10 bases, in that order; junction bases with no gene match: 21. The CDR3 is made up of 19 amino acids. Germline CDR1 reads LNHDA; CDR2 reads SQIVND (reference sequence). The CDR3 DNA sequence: TGTGCCAGTCATCCGTCGGGACTAGCGGGAGGAATGTCCGGGAAAGAGCAGTTCTTC. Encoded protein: CASHPSGLAGGMSGKEQFF.

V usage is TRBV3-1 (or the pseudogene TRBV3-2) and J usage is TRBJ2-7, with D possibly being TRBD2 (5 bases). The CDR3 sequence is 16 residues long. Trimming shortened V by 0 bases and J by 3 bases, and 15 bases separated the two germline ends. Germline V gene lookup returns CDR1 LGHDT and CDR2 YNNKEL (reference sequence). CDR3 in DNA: TGTGCCAGCAGCCAAGATCCAGGCGACTATAACTACGAGCAGTACTTC. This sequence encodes CASSQDPGDYNYEQYF.

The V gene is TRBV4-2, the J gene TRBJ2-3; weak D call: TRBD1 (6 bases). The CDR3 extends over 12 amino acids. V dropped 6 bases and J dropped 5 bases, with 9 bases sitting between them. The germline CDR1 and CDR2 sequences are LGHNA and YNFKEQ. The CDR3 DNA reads TGTGCCAGCAGTCAGGGGAGAGATACGCAGTATTTT. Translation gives CASSQGRDTQYF.

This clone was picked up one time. CDR3 loop: CATSRAGRESSNQPQHF. Written as DNA, the CDR3 is TGTGCCACCAGCAGAGCGGGAAGAGAGAGTAGCAATCAGCCCCAGCATTTT. V gene TRBV15 combines with J gene TRBJ1-5; D is unresolved. V dropped 1 base and J dropped 0 bases, with 13 bases sitting between them. Germline assignment: CDR1 LNHNV and CDR2 YYDKDF (reference sequence). The CDR3 loop spans 17 amino acids.